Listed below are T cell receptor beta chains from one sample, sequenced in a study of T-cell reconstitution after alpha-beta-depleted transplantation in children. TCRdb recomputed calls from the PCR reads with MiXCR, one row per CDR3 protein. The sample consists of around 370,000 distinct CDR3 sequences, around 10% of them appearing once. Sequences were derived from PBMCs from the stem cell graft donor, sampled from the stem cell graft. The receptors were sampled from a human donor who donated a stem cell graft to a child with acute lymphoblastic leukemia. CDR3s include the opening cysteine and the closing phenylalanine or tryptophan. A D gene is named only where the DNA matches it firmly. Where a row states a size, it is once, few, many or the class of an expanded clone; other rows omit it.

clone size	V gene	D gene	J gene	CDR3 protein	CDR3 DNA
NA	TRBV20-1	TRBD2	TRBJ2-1	CSAKPPGLEFF	TGCAGTGCTAAACCCCCGGGACTAGAGTTCTTC
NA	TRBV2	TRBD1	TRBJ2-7	CAMGQVLTYEQYF	TGTGCCATGGGACAGGTTCTAACCTACGAGCAGTACTTC
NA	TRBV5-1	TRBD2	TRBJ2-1	CASSSKTSGRANEQFF	TGCGCCAGCAGCTCAAAAACTAGCGGGAGGGCCAATGAGCAGTTCTTC
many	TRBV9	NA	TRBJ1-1	CASSLRHDPNTEAFF	TGTGCCAGCAGCTTACGACACGACCCTAACACTGAAGCTTTCTTT
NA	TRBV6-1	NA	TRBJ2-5	CASRREGMETQYF	TGTGCCAGCAGGAGAGAGGGAATGGAGACCCAGTACTTC
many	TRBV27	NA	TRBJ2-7	CASSLLRGHYEQYF	TGTGCCAGCAGTTTGTTACGGGGCCACTACGAGCAGTACTTC
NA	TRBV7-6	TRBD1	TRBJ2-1	CASSHPQGEGNEQFF	TGTGCCAGCAGCCACCCACAGGGGGAAGGCAATGAGCAGTTCTTC
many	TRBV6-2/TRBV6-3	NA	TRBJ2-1	CASSYSISGVEQFF	TGTGCCAGCAGTTACTCAATTAGCGGAGTTGAGCAGTTCTTC
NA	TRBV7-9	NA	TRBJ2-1	CASSYERRLYNEQFF	TGTGCCAGCAGCTACGAACGGCGCCTATACAATGAGCAGTTCTTC
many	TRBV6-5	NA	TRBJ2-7	CASSYSLTAYSYEQYF	TGTGCCAGCAGTTACTCGTTGACTGCCTACTCCTACGAGCAGTACTTC
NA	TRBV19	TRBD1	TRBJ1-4	CASRDPGTANEKLFF	TGTGCCAGTAGGGATCCCGGGACAGCTAATGAAAAACTGTTTTTT
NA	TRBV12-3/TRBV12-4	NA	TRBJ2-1	CASLIPGAHNEQFF	TGTGCCAGCTTAATTCCCGGGGCACACAATGAGCAGTTCTTC
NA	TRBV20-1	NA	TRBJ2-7	CSARIPGRPTYEQYF	TGCAGTGCTAGAATTCCGGGACGGCCTACCTACGAGCAGTACTTC
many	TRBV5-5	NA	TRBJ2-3	CASSLGQSTDTQYF	TGTGCCAGCAGCTTGGGACAGTCCACAGATACGCAGTATTTT
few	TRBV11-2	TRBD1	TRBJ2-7	CASRRPGTGFYEQYF	TGTGCCAGCAGGAGACCCGGGACAGGGTTCTACGAGCAGTACTTC
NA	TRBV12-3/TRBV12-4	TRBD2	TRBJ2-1	CASTPTDRTSGRREQFF	TGTGCCAGCACCCCTACTGACCGGACTAGCGGGAGACGTGAGCAGTTCTTC
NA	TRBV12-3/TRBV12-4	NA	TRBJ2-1	CASSLGALSYNEQFF	TGTGCCAGCTCCCTTGGGGCGCTCTCCTACAATGAGCAGTTCTTC
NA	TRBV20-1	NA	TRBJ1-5	CSAAGGVSGQPQHF	TGCAGTGCCGCGGGAGGTGTCTCGGGTCAGCCCCAGCATTTT
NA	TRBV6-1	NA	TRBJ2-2	CASKEGGGSSGELFF	TGTGCCAGCAAAGAGGGGGGGGGCTCTAGCGGGGAGCTGTTTTTT
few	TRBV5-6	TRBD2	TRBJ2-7	CASSPGLAGGGVYEQYF	TGTGCCAGCAGCCCGGGACTAGCGGGAGGGGGGGTCTACGAGCAGTACTTC
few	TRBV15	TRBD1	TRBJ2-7	CATSRDEPGQGTVQYF	TGTGCCACCAGCAGAGATGAACCGGGACAGGGTACTGTGCAGTACTTC
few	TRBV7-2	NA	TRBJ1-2	CASSRSAGVFVSNYGYTF	TGTGCCAGCAGCCGTAGCGCAGGGGTGTTCGTCTCTAACTATGGCTACACCTTC
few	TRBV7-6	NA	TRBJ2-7	CASSFSGNEQYF	TGTGCCAGCAGCTTCTCCGGGAACGAGCAGTACTTC
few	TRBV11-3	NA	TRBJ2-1	CASSPVAGLGSYNEQFF	TGTGCCAGCAGCCCAGTTGCAGGGCTGGGCTCCTACAATGAGCAGTTCTTC
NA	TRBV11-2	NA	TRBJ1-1	CASSFGGVNTEAFF	TGTGCCAGCAGCTTTGGGGGGGTGAACACTGAAGCTTTCTTT
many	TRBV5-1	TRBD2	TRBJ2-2	CASSSTRGLANTGELFF	TGCGCCAGCAGCTCCACCCGGGGACTAGCGAACACCGGGGAGCTGTTTTTT
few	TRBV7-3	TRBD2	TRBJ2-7	CASSLTGTSGSLTTHTPYEQYF	TGTGCCAGCAGCTTAACGGGGACTAGCGGGAGTCTGACGACCCACACCCCCTACGAGCAGTACTTC
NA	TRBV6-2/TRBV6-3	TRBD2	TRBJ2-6	CASSSSGYSGANVLTF	TGTGCCAGCAGTTCTAGCGGGTATTCTGGGGCCAACGTCCTGACTTTC
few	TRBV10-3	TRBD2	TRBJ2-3	CAISAGLARDTQYF	TGTGCCATCAGTGCCGGACTAGCGCGAGATACGCAGTATTTT
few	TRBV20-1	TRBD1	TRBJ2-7	CSARNAGTATAGQYF	TGCAGTGCTAGAAACGCCGGGACAGCGACTGCCGGGCAGTACTTC
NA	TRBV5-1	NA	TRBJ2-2	CASPRGRRAGELFF	TGCGCCAGTCCGCGCGGACGGCGCGCCGGGGAGCTGTTTTTT
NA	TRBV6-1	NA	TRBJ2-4	CASSNGDLAKNIQYF	TGTGCCAGCAGCAACGGGGACCTAGCCAAAAACATTCAGTACTTC
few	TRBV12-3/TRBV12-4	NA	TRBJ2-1	CASRAGDKGSYNEQFF	TGTGCCAGCAGAGCGGGTGACAAGGGCTCCTACAATGAGCAGTTCTTC
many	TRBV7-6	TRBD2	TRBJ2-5	CASSLVGGRSETQYF	TGTGCCAGCAGCTTAGTTGGCGGGAGATCGGAGACCCAGTACTTC
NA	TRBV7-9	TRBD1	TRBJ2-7	CASTTLRDSYEQYF	TGTGCCAGCACCACGCTTCGGGACAGCTACGAGCAGTACTTC
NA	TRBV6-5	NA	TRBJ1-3	CASSYGEGANTIYF	TGTGCCAGCAGTTACGGAGAGGGCGCAAACACCATATATTTT
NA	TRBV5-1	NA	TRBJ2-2	CASSFVGRMDTGELFF	TGCGCCAGCAGCTTCGTAGGGCGGATGGACACCGGGGAGCTGTTTTTT
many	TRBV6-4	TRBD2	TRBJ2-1	CASSDSGRVSYNEQFF	TGTGCCAGCAGTGATAGTGGGAGGGTATCCTACAATGAGCAGTTCTTC
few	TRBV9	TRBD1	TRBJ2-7	CASSVDPNRGAYEQYF	TGTGCCAGCAGCGTAGACCCCAACAGGGGAGCATACGAGCAGTACTTC
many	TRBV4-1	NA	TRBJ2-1	CASSQEQAYSEQFF	TGCGCCAGCAGCCAAGAGCAAGCGTACAGTGAGCAGTTCTTC
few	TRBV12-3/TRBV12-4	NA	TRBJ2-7	CASSFREDEQYF	TGTGCCAGCAGTTTCAGGGAGGACGAGCAGTACTTC
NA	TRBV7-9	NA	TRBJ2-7	CASSPGNSYEQYF	TGTGCCAGCAGCCCTGGGAACTCCTACGAGCAGTACTTC
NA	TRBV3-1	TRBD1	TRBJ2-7	CASSQEGTGRSYEQYF	TGTGCCAGCAGCCAAGAGGGGACAGGACGCTCCTACGAGCAGTACTTC
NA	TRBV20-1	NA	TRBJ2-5	CSAVGSGETQYF	TGCAGTGCTGTGGGGTCAGGGGAGACCCAGTACTTC
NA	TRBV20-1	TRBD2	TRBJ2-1	CSAEGLAGSEQFF	TGCAGTGCCGAGGGACTAGCGGGATCCGAGCAGTTCTTC
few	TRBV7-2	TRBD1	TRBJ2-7	CASSLPDRGGKYEQYF	TGTGCCAGCAGCTTACCAGACAGGGGCGGGAAATACGAGCAGTACTTC
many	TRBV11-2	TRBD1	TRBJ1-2	CASSPDRIYGYTF	TGTGCCAGCAGCCCGGACAGGATTTATGGCTACACCTTC
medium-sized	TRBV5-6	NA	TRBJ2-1	CASSFSADNEQFF	TGTGCCAGCAGCTTCTCTGCAGACAATGAGCAGTTCTTC
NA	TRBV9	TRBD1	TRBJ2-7	CASSVSGQGRLYEQYF	TGTGCCAGCAGCGTGTCGGGACAGGGTCGCCTCTACGAGCAGTACTTC
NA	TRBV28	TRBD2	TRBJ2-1	CASSRTSGSLSEQFF	TGTGCCAGCAGTCGGACTAGCGGGAGTTTGAGTGAGCAGTTCTTC
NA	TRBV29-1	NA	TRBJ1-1	CSVAVFGTEAFF	TGCAGCGTTGCGGTATTTGGCACTGAAGCTTTCTTT